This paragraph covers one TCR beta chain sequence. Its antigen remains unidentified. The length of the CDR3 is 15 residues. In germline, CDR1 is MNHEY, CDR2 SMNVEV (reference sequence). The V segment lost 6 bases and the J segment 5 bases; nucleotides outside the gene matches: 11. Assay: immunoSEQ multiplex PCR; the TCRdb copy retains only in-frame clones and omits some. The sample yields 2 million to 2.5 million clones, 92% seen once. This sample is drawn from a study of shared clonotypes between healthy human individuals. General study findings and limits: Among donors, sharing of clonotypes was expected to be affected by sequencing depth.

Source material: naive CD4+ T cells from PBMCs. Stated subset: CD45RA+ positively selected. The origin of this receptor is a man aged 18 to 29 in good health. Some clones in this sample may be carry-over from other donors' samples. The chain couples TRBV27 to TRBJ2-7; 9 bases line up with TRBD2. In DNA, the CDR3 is TGTGCCAGCAGCCACCTAGCGGGGCCTTTGGACGAGCAGTACTTC. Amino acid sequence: CASSHLAGPLDEQYF.